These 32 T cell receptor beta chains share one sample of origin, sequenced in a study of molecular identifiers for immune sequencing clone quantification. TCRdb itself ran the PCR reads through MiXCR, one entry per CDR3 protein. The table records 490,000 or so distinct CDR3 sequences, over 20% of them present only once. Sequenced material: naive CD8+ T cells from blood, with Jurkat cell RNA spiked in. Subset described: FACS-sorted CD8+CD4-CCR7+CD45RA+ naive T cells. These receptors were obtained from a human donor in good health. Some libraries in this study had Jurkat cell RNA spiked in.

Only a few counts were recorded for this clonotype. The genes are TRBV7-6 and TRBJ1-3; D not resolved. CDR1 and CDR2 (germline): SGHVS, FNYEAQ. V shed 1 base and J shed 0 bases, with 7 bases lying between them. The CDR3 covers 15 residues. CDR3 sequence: CASSLDSGSGNTIYF. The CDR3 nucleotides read TGTGCCAGCAGCTTAGATTCGGGCTCTGGAAACACCATATATTTT.

The CDR3 sequence: CASSRQVPGNQPQHF. The CDR3 coding sequence is TGTGCCAGTAGTCGACAGGTACCAGGCAATCAGCCCCAGCATTTT. The chain links TRBV19 to TRBJ1-5, with D possibly TRBD1 on 6 matching bases. V lost 5 bases and J lost 2, with 13 bases in between. The CDR3 has 15 residues. CDR1 is LNHDA, CDR2 SQIVND, per germline (reference sequence). The variable domain in full, completed from reference TRBV19 and TRBJ1-5, reads DGGITQSPKYLFRKEGQNVTLSCEQNLNHDAMYWYRQDPGQGLRLIYYSQIVNDFQKGDIAEGYSVSREKKESFPLTVTSAQKNPTAFYLCASSRQVPGNQPQHFGDGTRLSIL.

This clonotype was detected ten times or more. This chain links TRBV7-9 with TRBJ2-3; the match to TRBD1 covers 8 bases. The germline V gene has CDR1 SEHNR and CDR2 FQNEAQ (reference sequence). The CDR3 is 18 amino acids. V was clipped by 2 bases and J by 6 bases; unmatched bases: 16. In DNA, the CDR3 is TGTGCCAGCAGCTTAAAAGGTGTTGGCCAGGGGGCGGTGGATACGCAGTATTTT. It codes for CASSLKGVGQGAVDTQYF.

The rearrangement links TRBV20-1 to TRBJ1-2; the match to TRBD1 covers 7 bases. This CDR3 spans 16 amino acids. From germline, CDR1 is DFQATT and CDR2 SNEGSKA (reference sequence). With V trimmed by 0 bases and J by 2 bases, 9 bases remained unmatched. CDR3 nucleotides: TGCAGTGCTAGAGATCTTAGGACAGGTTGGAACTATGGCTACACCTTC. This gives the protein CSARDLRTGWNYGYTF.

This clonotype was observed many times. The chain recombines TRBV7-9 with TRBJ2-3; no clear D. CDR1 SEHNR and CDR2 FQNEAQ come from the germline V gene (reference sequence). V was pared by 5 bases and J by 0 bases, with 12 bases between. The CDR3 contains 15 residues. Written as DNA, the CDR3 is TGTGCCAGCAGCCGGACCAGCCGGAGCACAGATACGCAGTATTTT. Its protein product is CASSRTSRSTDTQYF.

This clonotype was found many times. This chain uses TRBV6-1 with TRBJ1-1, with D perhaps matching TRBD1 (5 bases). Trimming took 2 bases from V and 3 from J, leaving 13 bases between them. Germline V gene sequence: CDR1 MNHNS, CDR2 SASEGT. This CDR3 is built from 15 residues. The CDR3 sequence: CASSERDPRYTEAFF. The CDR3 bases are TGTGCCAGCAGTGAAAGGGACCCCCGATACACTGAAGCTTTCTTT.

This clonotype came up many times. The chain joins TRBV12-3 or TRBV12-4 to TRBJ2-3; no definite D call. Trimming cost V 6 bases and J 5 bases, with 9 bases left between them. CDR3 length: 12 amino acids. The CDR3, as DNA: TGTGCCAGCAGCGCTGGTGGAGATACGCAGTATTTT. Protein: CASSAGGDTQYF.

The CDR3 sequence is CSASGGFQETQYF. CDR3 bases: TGCAGCGCAAGTGGAGGGTTCCAAGAGACCCAGTACTTC. The gene calls are TRBV29-1 and TRBJ2-5, with D maybe TRBD2 (6 bases). Trimming stripped 7 bases from V and 1 base from J, with 13 bases between. The CDR3 has 13 residues. In germline, CDR1 is SQVTM, CDR2 ANQGSEA.

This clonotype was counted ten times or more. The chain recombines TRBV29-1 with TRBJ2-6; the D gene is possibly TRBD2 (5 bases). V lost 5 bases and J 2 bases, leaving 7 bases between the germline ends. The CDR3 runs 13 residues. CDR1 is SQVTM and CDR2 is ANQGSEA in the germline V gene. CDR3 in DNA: TGCAGCGTTCCGGGAACTGGGGCCAACGTCCTGACTTTC. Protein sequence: CSVPGTGANVLTF.

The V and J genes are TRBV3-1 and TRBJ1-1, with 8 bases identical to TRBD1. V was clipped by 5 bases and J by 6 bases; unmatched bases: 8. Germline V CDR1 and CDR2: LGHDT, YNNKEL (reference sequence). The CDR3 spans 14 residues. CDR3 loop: CASSDAGGRSEAFF. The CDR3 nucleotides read TGTGCCAGCAGCGATGCAGGGGGCCGCTCTGAAGCTTTCTTT.

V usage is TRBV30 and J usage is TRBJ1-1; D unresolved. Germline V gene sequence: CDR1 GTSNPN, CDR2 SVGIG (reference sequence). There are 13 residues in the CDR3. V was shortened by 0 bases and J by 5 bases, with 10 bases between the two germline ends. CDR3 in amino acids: CAWSVFGDTEAFF. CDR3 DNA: TGTGCCTGGAGTGTCTTCGGGGATACTGAAGCTTTCTTT.

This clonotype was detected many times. This chain's CDR3 is CASRYGAGTGELFF. The CDR3 region has the DNA TGTGCCAGCAGATACGGGGCGGGCACCGGGGAGCTGTTTTTT. The rearrangement links TRBV7-8 to TRBJ2-2, with D possibly called TRBD1 or TRBD2 (5 bases each). The CDR3 loop spans 14 amino acids. V was trimmed by 6 bases and J by 4 bases, leaving 12 bases between them. The germline V gene encodes CDR1 SGHVS and CDR2 FQNEAQ.

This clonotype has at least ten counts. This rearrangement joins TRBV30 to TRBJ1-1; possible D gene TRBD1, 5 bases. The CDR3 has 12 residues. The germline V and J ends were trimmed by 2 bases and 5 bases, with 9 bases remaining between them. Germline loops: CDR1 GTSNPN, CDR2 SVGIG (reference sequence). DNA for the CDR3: TGTGCCTGGAGTTCCCCAGGGACTGAAGCTTTCTTT. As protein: CAWSSPGTEAFF.

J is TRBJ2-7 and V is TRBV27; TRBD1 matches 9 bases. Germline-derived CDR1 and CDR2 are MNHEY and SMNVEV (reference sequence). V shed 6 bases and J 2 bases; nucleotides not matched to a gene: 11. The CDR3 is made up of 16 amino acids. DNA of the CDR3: TGTGCCAGCAGCCCATCGCGACGGGACAGGGCCTACGAGCAGTACTTC. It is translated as CASSPSRRDRAYEQYF.

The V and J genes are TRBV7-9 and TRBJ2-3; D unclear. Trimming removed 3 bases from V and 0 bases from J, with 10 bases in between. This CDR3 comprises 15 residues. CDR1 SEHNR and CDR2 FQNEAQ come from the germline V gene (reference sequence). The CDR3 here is CASSFVTYSTDTQYF. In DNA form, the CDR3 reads TGTGCCAGCAGCTTTGTGACATACAGCACAGATACGCAGTATTTT.

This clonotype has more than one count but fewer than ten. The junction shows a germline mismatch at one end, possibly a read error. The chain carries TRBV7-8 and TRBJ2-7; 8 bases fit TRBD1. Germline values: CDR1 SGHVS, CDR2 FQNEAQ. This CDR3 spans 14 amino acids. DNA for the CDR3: TGTGCCAGCAGCCCTCCGGACAGGGAGTACGAGCGGTACTTC. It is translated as CASSPPDREYERYF.

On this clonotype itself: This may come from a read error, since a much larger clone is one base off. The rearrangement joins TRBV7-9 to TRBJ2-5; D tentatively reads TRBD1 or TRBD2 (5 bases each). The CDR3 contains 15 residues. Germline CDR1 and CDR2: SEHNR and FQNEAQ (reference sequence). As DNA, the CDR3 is TGTGCCAGCAGCCTGGGGGTGGCTCATCGAGAGGCCCAGTACTTC. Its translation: CASSLGVAHREAQYF.

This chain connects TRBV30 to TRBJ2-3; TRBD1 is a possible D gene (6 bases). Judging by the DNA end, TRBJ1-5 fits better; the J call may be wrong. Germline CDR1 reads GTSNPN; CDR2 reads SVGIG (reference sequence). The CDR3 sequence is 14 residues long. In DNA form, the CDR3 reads TGTGCCTGGAGTGTACTAGGGGGAACAGATACGCAGCATTTT. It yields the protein CAWSVLGGTDTQHF.

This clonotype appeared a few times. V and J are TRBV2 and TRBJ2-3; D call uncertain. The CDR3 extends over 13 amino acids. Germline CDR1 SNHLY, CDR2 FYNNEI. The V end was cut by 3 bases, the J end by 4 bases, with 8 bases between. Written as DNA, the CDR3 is TGTGCCAGCAGTGATGTTTACTCAGATACGCAGTATTTT. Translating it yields CASSDVYSDTQYF. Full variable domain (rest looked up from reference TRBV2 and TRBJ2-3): EPEVTQTPSHQVTQMGQEVILRCVPISNHLYFYWYRQILGQKVEFLVSFYNNEISEKSEIFDDQFSVERPDGSNFTLKIRSTKLEDSAMYFCASSDVYSDTQYFGPGTRLTVL.

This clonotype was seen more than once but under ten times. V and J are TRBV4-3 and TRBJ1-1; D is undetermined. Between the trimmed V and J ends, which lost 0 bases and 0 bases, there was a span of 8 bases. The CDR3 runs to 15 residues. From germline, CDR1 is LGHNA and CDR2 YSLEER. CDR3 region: CASSQEPRMNTEAFF. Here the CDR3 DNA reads TGCGCCAGCAGCCAAGAGCCTCGCATGAACACTGAAGCTTTCTTT.

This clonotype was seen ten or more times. CDR3 in amino acids: CASSLSAGYSNQPQHF. CDR3 in DNA: TGTGCCAGCAGCTTATCCGCTGGGTATAGCAATCAGCCCCAGCATTTT. This chain uses TRBV7-9 with TRBJ1-5; D unclear. The CDR3 consists of 16 residues. V shed 2 bases and J shed 0 bases, with 11 bases lying between them. CDR1 is SEHNR and CDR2 is FQNEAQ in the germline V gene (reference sequence).

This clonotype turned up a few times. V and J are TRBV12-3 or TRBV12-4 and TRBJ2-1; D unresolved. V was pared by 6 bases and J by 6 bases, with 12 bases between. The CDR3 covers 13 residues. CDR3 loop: CASSYSLSNEQFF. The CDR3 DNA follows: TGTGCCAGCAGCTATTCCCTAAGCAATGAGCAGTTCTTC.

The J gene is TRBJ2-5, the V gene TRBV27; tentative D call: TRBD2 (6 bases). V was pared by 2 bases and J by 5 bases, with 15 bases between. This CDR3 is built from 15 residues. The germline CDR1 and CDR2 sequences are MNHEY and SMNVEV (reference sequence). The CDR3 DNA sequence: TGTGCCAGCAGTTTAAATTCGGCAGGAGGGGAGACCCAGTACTTC. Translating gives CASSLNSAGGETQYF.

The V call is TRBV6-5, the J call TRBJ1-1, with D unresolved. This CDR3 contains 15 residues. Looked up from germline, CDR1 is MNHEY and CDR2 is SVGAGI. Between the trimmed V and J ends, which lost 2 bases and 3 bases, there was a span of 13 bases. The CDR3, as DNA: TGTGCCAGCAGTTACAGGCAGGTAACGGACACTGAAGCTTTCTTT. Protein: CASSYRQVTDTEAFF.

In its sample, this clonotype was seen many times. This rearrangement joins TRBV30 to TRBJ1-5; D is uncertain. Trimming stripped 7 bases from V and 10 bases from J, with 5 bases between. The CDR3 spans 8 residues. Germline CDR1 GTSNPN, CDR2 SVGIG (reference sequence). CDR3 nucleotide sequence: TGTGCCTATCCACCCCAGCATTTT. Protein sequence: CAYPPQHF.

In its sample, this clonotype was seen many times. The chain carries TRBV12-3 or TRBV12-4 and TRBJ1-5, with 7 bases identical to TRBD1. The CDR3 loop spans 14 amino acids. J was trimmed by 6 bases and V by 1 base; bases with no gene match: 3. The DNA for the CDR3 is TGTGCCAGCAGTTTAGGGCAGGGGGTTCAGCCCCAGCATTTT. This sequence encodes CASSLGQGVQPQHF.

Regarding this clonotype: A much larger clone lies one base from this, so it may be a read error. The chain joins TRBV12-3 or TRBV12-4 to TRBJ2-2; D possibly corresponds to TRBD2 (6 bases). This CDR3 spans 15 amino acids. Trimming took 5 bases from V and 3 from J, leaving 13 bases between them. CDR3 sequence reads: CASSPSETDTGELFF. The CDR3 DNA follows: TGTGCCAGCAGTCCTAGCGAGACGGACACCGGGGAGCTGTTTTTT.

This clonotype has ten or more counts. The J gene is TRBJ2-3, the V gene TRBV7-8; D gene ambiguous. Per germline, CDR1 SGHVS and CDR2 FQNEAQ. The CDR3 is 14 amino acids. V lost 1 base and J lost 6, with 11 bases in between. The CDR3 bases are TGTGCCAGCAGCTTAGTTGAGTTTAGGGATACGCAGTATTTT. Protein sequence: CASSLVEFRDTQYF.

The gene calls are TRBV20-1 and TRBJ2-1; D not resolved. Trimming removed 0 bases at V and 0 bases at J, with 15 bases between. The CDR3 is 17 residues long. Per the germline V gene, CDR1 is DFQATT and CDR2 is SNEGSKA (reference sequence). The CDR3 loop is CSARDYSAVSSYNEQFF. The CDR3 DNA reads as TGCAGTGCTAGAGATTATTCGGCGGTAAGCTCCTACAATGAGCAGTTCTTC.

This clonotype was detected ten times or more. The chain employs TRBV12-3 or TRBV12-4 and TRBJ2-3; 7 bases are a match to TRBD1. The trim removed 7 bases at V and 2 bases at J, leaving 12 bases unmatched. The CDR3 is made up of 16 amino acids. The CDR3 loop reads CASTTGSLSSTDTQYF. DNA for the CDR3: TGTGCCAGCACGACAGGGAGTCTTTCCTCCACAGATACGCAGTATTTT.

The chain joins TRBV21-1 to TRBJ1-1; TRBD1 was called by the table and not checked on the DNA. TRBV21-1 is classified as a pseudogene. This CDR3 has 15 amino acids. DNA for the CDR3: TGTGTCAGCAGCAAGAGGGGCTCAGGGAACACTGAAGCTTTCTTT. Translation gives CVSSKRGSGNTEAFF.

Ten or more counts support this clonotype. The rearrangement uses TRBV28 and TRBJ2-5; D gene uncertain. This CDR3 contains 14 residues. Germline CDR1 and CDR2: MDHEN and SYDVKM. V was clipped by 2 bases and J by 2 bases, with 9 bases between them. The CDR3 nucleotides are TGTGCCAGCAGTTTACTAGGTGCGCAAGAGACCCAGTACTTC. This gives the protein CASSLLGAQETQYF.